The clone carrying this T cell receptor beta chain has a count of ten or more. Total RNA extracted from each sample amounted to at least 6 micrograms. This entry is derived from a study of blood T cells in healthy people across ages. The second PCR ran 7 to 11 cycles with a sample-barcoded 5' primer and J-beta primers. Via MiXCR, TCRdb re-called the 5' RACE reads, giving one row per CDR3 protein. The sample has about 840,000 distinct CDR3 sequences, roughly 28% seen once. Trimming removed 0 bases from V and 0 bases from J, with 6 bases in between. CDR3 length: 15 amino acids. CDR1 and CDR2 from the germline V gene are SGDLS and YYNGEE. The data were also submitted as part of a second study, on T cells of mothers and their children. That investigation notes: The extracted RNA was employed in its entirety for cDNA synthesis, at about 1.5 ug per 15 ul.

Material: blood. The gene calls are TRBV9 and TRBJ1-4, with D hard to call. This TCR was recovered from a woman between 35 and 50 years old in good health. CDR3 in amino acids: CASSVGVTTNEKLFF. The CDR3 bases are TGTGCCAGCAGCGTAGGAGTGACAACTAATGAAAAACTGTTTTTT. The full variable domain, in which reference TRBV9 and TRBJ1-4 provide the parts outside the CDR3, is DSGVTQTPKHLITATGQRVTLRCSPRSGDLSVYWYQQSLDQGLQFLIQYYNGEERAKGNILERFSAQQFPDLHSELNLSSLELGDSALYFCASSVGVTTNEKLFFGSGTQLSVL.